This T cell receptor beta chain was obtained from a study of T cell responses to AZD1222 COVID-19 vaccine. Regarding the study as a whole: Scientists sampled the repertoires only once the peak T cell response had passed. Recipients of AZD1222 seropositive at baseline numbered only five or six. Donors were chiefly white British, with a greater number of females, and clonal diversity was perhaps underestimated.

Measured with immunoSEQ multiplex PCR; TCRdb has only the in-frame clones, and not every one. Of more than 95,000 clones in the sample, about 92% were seen once. The J segment lost 1 base and the V segment lost 3 bases, leaving 5 bases of the junction unmatched. Germline loops: CDR1 SGHDT, CDR2 YYEEEE. CDR3 length equals 15 residues. As regards this clone: No antigen is known for it.

This sample comprised peripheral blood, obtained on day 0 of MenACWY control vaccination. The clonotype originates from an adult in good health. V usage is TRBV5-6 and J usage is TRBJ2-5; 8 positions match TRBD2. The CDR3 DNA reads as TGTGCCAGCAGCTCGCGGGGGGTAGGCCAAGAGACCCAGTACTTC. This gives the protein CASSSRGVGQETQYF.